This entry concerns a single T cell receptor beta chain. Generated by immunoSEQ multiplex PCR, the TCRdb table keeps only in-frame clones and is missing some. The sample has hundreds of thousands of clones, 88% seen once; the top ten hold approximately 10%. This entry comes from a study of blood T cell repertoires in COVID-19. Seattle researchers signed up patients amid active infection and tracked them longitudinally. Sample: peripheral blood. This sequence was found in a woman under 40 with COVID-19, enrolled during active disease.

CDR3 sequence: CASRPPGANYGYTF. The CDR3 DNA reads as TGTGCCAGCAGACCCCCGGGAGCTAACTATGGCTACACCTTC. The genes are TRBV28 and TRBJ1-2; D is uncertain. Germline CDR1 MDHEN, CDR2 SYDVKM. V lost 6 bases, J lost 0 bases, and 11 bases lay in between. This CDR3 has 14 amino acids.